This T cell receptor (beta chain) was recovered during a study of blood T cell repertoires in COVID-19. This CDR3 contains 15 residues. Germline trimming cut 5 bases from V and 6 bases from J; bases unmatched to any gene: 5. The germline V gene has CDR1 SNHLY and CDR2 FYNNEI. Data came from immunoSEQ multiplex PCR; TCRdb stores just in-frame clones and leaves some out. The sample comprises about 60,000 clones, 65% to 85% of which are singletons, and 9.5% to 13% rests with the top ten. This receptor was obtained from a man aged 25-45 years with COVID-19, enrolled during active disease. This chain joins TRBV2 and TRBJ1-6, with 9 bases fitting TRBD1. The sample taken for sequencing was peripheral blood. CDR3 loop: CASSNDRGGNSPLHF. CDR3 in DNA: TGTGCCAGCAGTAACGACAGGGGGGGTAATTCACCCCTCCACTTT.